This T cell receptor beta chain was captured in a study of brain T cells in children with intractable seizures. Study findings and constraints: Viral specificity was inferred only from CDR3 similarity; HCMV serostatus was unknown.

J gave up 6 bases and V 6 bases, and 8 bases lay outside the gene matches. The CDR3 is 14 residues long. Germline V gives CDR1 SGHVS, CDR2 FNYEAQ. Turning to this clone: Its antigen is not known.

Method: immunoSEQ multiplex PCR; TCRdb's copy keeps in-frame clones and lacks some. The sample shows a few hundred thousand clones, about 93% of them seen only once. Time point defined: blood from clinic visit 5 months post-surgery; TSC patient then seizure free. Surgery cases with the highest brain T cell transcript signatures were chosen for sequencing. Patients received at least one anti-epileptic drug before surgery. This clonotype was obtained from a boy in the first two years of life with tuberous sclerosis and intractable seizures. This chain links TRBV7-6 with TRBJ1-1; 9 nucleotides match TRBD1. The starting material was peripheral blood, obtained 4 to 5 months after surgery. CDR3 residues: CASSKTGGVSEAFF. CDR3 coding DNA: TGTGCCAGCAGTAAGACAGGGGGGGTTTCTGAAGCTTTCTTT.